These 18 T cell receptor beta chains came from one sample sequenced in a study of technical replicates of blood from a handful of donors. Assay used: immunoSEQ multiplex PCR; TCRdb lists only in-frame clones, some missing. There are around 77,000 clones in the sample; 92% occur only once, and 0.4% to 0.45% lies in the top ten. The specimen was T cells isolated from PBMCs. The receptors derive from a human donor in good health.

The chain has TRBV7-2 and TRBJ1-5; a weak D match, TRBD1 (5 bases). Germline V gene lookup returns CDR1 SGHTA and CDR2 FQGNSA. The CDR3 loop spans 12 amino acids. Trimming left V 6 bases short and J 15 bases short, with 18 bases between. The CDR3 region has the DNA TGTGCCAGCAGAAATTCGGGACTGACAATGCATTTT. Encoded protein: CASRNSGLTMHF.

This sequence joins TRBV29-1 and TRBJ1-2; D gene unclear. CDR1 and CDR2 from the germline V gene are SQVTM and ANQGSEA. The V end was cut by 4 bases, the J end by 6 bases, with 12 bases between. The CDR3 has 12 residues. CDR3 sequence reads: CSVVMGPDGYTF. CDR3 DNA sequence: TGCAGCGTTGTAATGGGCCCTGATGGCTACACCTTC.

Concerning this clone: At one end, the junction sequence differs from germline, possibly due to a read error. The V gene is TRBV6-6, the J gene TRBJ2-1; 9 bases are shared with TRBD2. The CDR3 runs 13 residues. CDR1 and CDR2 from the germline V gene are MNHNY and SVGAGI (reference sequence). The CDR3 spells CASSYSGLAGKVF. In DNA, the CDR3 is TGTGCCAGCAGTTACTCTGGGCTAGCGGGGAAGGTCTTC.

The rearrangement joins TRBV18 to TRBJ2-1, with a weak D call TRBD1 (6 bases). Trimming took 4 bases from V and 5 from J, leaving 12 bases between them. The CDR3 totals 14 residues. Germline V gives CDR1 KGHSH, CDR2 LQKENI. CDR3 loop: CASSQTGLDNEQFF. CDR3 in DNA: TGTGCCAGCTCACAGACAGGACTGGACAATGAGCAGTTCTTC.

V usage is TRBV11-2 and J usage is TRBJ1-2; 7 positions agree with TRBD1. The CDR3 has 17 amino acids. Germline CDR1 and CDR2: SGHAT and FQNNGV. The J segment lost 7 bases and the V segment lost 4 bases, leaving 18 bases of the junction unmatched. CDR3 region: CASSSTGEADGIIGYTF. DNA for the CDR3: TGTGCCAGCAGCTCCACAGGGGAGGCAGATGGGATAATTGGCTACACCTTC.

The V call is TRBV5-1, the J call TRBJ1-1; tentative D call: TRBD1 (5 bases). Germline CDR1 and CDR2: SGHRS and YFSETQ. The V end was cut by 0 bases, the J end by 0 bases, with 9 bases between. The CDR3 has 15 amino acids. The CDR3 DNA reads TGCGCCAGCAGCTTGGCCAGGGAAATGAACACTGAAGCTTTCTTT. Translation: CASSLAREMNTEAFF.

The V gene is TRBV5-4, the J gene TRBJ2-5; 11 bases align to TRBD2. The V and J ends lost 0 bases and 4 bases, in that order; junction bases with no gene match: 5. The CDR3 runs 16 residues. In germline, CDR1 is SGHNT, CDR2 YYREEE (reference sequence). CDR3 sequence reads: CASSLALAGVRETQYF. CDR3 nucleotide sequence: TGTGCCAGCAGCTTGGCACTAGCGGGAGTCCGAGAGACCCAGTACTTC.

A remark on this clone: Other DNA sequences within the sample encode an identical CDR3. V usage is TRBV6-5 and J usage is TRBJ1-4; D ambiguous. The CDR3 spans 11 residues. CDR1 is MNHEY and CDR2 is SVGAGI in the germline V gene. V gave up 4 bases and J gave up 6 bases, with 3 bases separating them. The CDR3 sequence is CASSSDEKLFF. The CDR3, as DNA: TGTGCCAGCAGTTCTGATGAAAAACTGTTTTTT.

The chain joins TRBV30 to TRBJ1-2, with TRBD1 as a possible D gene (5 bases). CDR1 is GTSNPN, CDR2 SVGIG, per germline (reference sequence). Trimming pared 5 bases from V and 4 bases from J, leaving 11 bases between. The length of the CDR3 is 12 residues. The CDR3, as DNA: TGTGCCTGGCTCAGCGGGGCCTATGGCTACACCTTC. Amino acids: CAWLSGAYGYTF.

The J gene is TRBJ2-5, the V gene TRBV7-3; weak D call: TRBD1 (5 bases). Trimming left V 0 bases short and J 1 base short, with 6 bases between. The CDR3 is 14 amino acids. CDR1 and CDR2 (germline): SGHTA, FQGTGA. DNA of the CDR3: TGTGCCAGCAGCTTAACGGGGCTCCAAGAGACCCAGTACTTC. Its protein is CASSLTGLQETQYF.

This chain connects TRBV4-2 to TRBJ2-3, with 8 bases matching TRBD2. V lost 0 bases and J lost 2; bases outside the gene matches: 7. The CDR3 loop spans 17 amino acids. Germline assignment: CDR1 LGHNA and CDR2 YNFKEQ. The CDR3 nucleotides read TGTGCCAGCAGCCAAGACGGGGGGGGACAACCCACAGATACGCAGTATTTT. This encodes CASSQDGGGQPTDTQYF.

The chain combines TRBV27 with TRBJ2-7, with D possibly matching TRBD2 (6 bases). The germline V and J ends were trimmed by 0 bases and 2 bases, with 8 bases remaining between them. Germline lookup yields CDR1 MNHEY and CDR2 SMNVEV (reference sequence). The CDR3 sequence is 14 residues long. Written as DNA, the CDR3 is TGTGCCAGCAGTTTATCCGGGAGAACCTACGAGCAGTACTTC. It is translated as CASSLSGRTYEQYF.

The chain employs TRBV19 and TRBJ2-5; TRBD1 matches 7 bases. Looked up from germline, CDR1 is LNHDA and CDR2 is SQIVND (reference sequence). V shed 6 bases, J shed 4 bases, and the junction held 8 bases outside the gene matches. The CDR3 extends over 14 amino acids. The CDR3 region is CASRTSGTVETQYF. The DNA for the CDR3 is TGTGCCAGTAGAACTTCCGGGACAGTAGAGACCCAGTACTTC.

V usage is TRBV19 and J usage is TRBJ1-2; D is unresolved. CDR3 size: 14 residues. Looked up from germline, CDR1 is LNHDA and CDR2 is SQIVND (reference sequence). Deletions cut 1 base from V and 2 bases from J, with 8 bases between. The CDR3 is CASSIGRRNYGYTF. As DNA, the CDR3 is TGTGCCAGTAGTATAGGACGGAGGAACTATGGCTACACCTTC.

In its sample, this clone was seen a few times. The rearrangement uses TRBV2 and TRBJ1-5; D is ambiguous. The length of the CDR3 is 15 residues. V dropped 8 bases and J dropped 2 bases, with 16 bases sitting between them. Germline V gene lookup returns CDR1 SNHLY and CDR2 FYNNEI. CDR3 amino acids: CASLLEVTGNQPQHF. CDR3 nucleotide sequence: TGTGCCAGCCTTCTAGAGGTGACCGGCAATCAGCCCCAGCATTTT.

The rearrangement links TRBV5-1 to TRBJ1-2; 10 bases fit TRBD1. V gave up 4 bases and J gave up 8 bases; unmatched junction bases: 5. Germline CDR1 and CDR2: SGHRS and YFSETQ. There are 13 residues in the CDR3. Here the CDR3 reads CASSVDRGRGYTF. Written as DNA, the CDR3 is TGCGCCAGCAGCGTTGACAGGGGGCGCGGCTACACCTTC.

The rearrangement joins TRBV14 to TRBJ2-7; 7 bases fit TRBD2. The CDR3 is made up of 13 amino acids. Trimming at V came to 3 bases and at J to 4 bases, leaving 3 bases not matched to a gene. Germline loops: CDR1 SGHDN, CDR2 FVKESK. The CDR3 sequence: CASSHLGGYEQYF. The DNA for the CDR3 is TGTGCCAGCAGCCACTTGGGGGGGTACGAGCAGTACTTC. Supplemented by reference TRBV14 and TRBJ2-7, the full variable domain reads EAGVTQFPSHSVIEKGQTVTLRCDPISGHDNLYWYRRVMGKEIKFLLHFVKESKQDESGMPNNRFLAERTGGTYSTLKVQPAELEDSGVYFCASSHLGGYEQYFGPGTRLTVT.

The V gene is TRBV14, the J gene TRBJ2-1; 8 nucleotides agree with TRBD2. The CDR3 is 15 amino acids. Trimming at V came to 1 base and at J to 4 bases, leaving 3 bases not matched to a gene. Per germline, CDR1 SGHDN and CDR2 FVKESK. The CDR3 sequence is CASSQAGGFYNEQFF. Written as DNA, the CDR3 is TGTGCCAGCAGCCAAGCGGGAGGGTTTTACAATGAGCAGTTCTTC.